A selection of T cell receptor beta chains follows, all from one sample in a study of blood T cell repertoires in COVID-19. The protocol was immunoSEQ multiplex PCR, while the TCRdb copy is restricted to in-frame clones and leaves out a portion. The sample includes roughly 300,000 clones, about four fifths of them seen just once. The sample taken for sequencing was peripheral blood. Every receptor here comes from a woman aged 55-75 years with active or convalescent COVID-19. Both conserved end residues are part of each CDR3. The D gene is left open where the match is weak. A clone size is listed for some rows: how often the clone was seen (once, few, many), or a class if it is expanded.

TRBV12-3/TRBV12-4,few,TRBJ1-2,NA,TGTGCCAGCGGTAACTTCTATGGCTACACCTTC,CASGNFYGYTF
TRBV19,NA,TRBJ1-5,TRBD1,TGTGCCAGTAGTACGGGACAGGGCCTTCAGCCCCAGCATTTT,CASSTGQGLQPQHF
TRBV7-3,NA,TRBJ2-1,NA,TGTGCCAGCAGCTTAAAATCGGGATACAATGAGCAGTTCTTC,CASSLKSGYNEQFF
TRBV4-3,NA,TRBJ2-5,NA,TGCGCCAGCAGCCAAGATTCGGATCGGGGGACCCAGTACTTC,CASSQDSDRGTQYF
TRBV7-2,NA,TRBJ1-4,TRBD1,TGTGCCAGCAGCCCGTGGGGACAGGGAGGCGAAAAACTGTTTTTT,CASSPWGQGGEKLFF
TRBV18,NA,TRBJ1-5,TRBD1,TGTGCCAGCTCATTCTGGCCGGGACAGGGAATTGGCAATCAGCCCCAGCATTTT,CASSFWPGQGIGNQPQHF
TRBV4-2,NA,TRBJ1-2,NA,TGTGCCAGCAGCGGGGGCCGGGGCAGCTATGGCTACACCTTC,CASSGGRGSYGYTF
TRBV7-9,NA,TRBJ1-6,NA,TGTGCCAGCAGCTTAGGCAGTGGGCCAGGGCTACGTTCACCCCTCCACTTT,CASSLGSGPGLRSPLHF
TRBV7-6,NA,TRBJ2-7,NA,TGTGCCAGCAGCTCGACTATCTCCTACGAGCAGTACTTC,CASSSTISYEQYF
TRBV11-3,NA,TRBJ1-1,TRBD1,TGTGCCAGCAGCTTAGACAGGGGGCTTGGGAACACTGAAGCTTTCTTT,CASSLDRGLGNTEAFF
TRBV4-3,NA,TRBJ1-2,TRBD1,TGCGCCAGCAGCCCAGACAGGGGGGACCTCTATGGCTACACCTTC,CASSPDRGDLYGYTF
TRBV27,NA,TRBJ1-3,NA,TGTGCCAGCAGTTTATCACCCTTCGGGGGAAACACCATATATTTT,CASSLSPFGGNTIYF
TRBV5-1,NA,TRBJ2-2,NA,TGCGCCAGCAGCTTTGAGATCGGAGGGGACGGGGAGCTGTTTTTT,CASSFEIGGDGELFF
TRBV6-5,NA,TRBJ1-1,NA,TGTGCCAGCAGTTACTCTGCAGGGGCTGAAGCTTTCTTT,CASSYSAGAEAFF
TRBV19,few,TRBJ1-5,NA,TGTGCCAGTAGTTCAGGGATTCCCAATCAGCCCCAGCATTTT,CASSSGIPNQPQHF
TRBV7-9,few,TRBJ2-3,NA,TGTGCCAGCAGCGGAACAGGGAGCACAGATACGCAGTATTTT,CASSGTGSTDTQYF
TRBV3-1/TRBV3-2,NA,TRBJ1-1,TRBD1,TGTGCCAGCAGCCACTCCGACAGGGGCACTGAAGCTTTCTTT,CASSHSDRGTEAFF
TRBV5-1,NA,TRBJ1-5,NA,TGCGCCAGCAGCTTGACCGGAGGAAGAAGCCCCCAGCATTTT,CASSLTGGRSPQHF
TRBV3-1/TRBV3-2,NA,TRBJ2-3,NA,TGTGCCAGCAGCCAAGAGTATGGCAGGGGGAGGAATACGCAGTATTTT,CASSQEYGRGRNTQYF
TRBV25-1,NA,TRBJ1-6,NA,TGTGCCAGCAGTGAATATGCCCGACAGATCGATTCACCCCTCCACTTT,CASSEYARQIDSPLHF
TRBV2,NA,TRBJ1-2,NA,TGTGCCAGCAGTGGGGTTATCCAGGGGAGGGGTGGCTACACCTTC,CASSGVIQGRGGYTF
TRBV10-1,few,TRBJ1-6,NA,TGCGCCACCCTACTACCCCTCCACTTT,CATLLPLHF
TRBV6-4,once,TRBJ1-2,NA,TGTGCCAGCAGCCCTATTCGGGGAGGTGGCTACACCTTC,CASSPIRGGGYTF
TRBV18,many,TRBJ1-1,NA,TGTGCCAGCTCACCCGAGGGGGGGATGAACACTGAAGCTTTCTTT,CASSPEGGMNTEAFF
TRBV20-1,NA,TRBJ1-1,NA,TGCAGTGCCCTCGGACAGGAAGCTTTCTTT,CSALGQEAFF
TRBV6-5,NA,TRBJ1-5,TRBD1,TGTGCCAGCAGTCGGGACAGGGGCGTCGGTCAGCCCCAGCATTTT,CASSRDRGVGQPQHF
TRBV7-8,NA,TRBJ1-1,TRBD1,TGTGCCAGCAGCTTAGAGGGTTGGGGGGACAGGGGCACTGAAGCTTTCTTT,CASSLEGWGDRGTEAFF
TRBV18,NA,TRBJ1-1,NA,TGTGCCAGCTCACCACGTAGCAGGGAGGCTGAAGCTTTCTTT,CASSPRSREAEAFF
TRBV3-1/TRBV3-2,NA,TRBJ2-5,TRBD2,TGTGCCAGCAGCCAATCAGAGAGGGCTAGCGGGGGGACAGAGACCCAGTACTTC,CASSQSERASGGTETQYF
TRBV27,NA,TRBJ1-6,NA,TGTGCCAGCAGGATGCGCACAGGGCCCGTCTTTGAGGGGCCCCTCCACTTT,CASRMRTGPVFEGPLHF
TRBV27,NA,TRBJ1-1,TRBD1,TGTGCCAGCAGTTCCGACAGGGTCGGGGCTTTCTTT,CASSSDRVGAFF
TRBV27,NA,TRBJ2-3,TRBD2,TGTGCCAGCAGTTTACAGACTAGCGGGGCCTTGAGCACAGATACGCAGTATTTT,CASSLQTSGALSTDTQYF
TRBV14,NA,TRBJ1-4,NA,TGTGCCAGCAGATCCGGGTGGCCCAAAAAGGTGACTAATGAAAAACTGTTTTTT,CASRSGWPKKVTNEKLFF
TRBV13,NA,TRBJ1-3,NA,TGTGCCAGCAGCTTCTACTCTGGAAACACCATATATTTT,CASSFYSGNTIYF
TRBV29-1,NA,TRBJ1-1,TRBD1,TGCAGCGGGGGACAGGCCTTGAACACTGAAGCTTTCTTT,CSGGQALNTEAFF
TRBV4-1,NA,TRBJ1-5,TRBD1,TGCGCCAGCAGCCAGCGCCCGTACAGGGGAAGCAATCAGCCCCAGCATTTT,CASSQRPYRGSNQPQHF
TRBV6-1,once,TRBJ2-3,NA,TGTGCCAGCAGTGACGTACAGATCCAAGATACGCAGTATTTT,CASSDVQIQDTQYF
TRBV7-9,NA,TRBJ1-3,NA,TGTGCCAGCAGCCTCGACAGACCAGTGGCTGGAAACACCATATATTTT,CASSLDRPVAGNTIYF
TRBV5-1,NA,TRBJ2-3,NA,TGCGCCAGCAGCTTGGCGGGGTTGAGATCAGATACGCAGTATTTT,CASSLAGLRSDTQYF
TRBV7-2,NA,TRBJ2-7,NA,TGTGCCAGCAGCTTAATAGGGGGGGAAAGGAAACAGCAGTACTTC,CASSLIGGERKQQYF